These T cell receptor beta chains were read from a single sample in a study of read filtering for tumor transcriptome and immune sequencing. A single record per CDR3 protein comes from TCRdb applying MiXCR to the reads. The sample has roughly 68,000 distinct CDR3 sequences; approximately 15% are singletons. Sequencing was performed on a population of CD138-negative cells sorted from bone marrow. The receptor set was obtained from a donor at least 40 years old with multiple myeloma. Each CDR3 is given without its conserved first and last residue. D genes are given only for firm matches.

v_call d_call cdr3_aa
TRBV7-9 TRBD1 ASTRQGNYGYT
TRBV7-9 TRBD2 ASSRGTTTNTGELF
TRBV12-3/TRBV12-4 TRBD2 ASQPEREFTDTQY
TRBV28 NA ASSSPPGGYT
TRBV5-1 NA ASSLLVATSSTDTQY
TRBV19 NA ASSEGGGQPQH
TRBV10-2 TRBD2 ASSPTSGPYEQY
TRBV18 TRBD1 ASSRRQGDGSYEQY
TRBV6-5 NA ASSGLLEAF
TRBV11-2 NA ASSLRASRTDTQY
TRBV7-2 NA ASSLVTGSGTDTQY
TRBV28 NA ASVGVYSNQPQH
TRBV2 TRBD2 ASSLSAGGFYNEQF
TRBV6-6 TRBD1 ASSLPPGGNSNQPQH
TRBV29-1 TRBD1 SVTTGTGANNEQF
TRBV29-1 NA SVRASSYEQY
TRBV28 NA ASRTSTAESTDTQY
TRBV6-6 TRBD2 ASSYGVAGVAPRSSYNEQF
TRBV4-3 NA ASSQEGRDTLY
TRBV20-1 TRBD1 SAASETGLGNTIY
TRBV7-8 NA ASSLAAGGVDTEAF
TRBV7-8 NA ASSLGRGVYEQY
TRBV21-1 NA ASSKDSLRGELF
TRBV6-2/TRBV6-3 NA ASSYPGIYDNEQF
TRBV20-1 NA SARQGNTGELF
TRBV6-5 NA ASSYKVVGELF
TRBV20-1 TRBD2 SARGVGREGIGNEQF
TRBV19 NA ASRVGSRLGAYNEQF
TRBV7-9 NA ASSLGAGGQH
TRBV30 NA AWSVSFETQY
TRBV30 NA AWSSGGEQY
TRBV4-3 NA ASSQIQGQGVNVLT
TRBV12-3/TRBV12-4 NA ASNAGFDTGELF
TRBV13 NA ASSLDRPGMNQPQH
TRBV7-9 NA ASSLIGDSNQPQH
TRBV19 TRBD1 ASRDTGQGKTQY
TRBV11-2 NA ASSRKGLNNEQF
TRBV20-1 NA SARGANQVYEQY
TRBV11-2 NA ASSTPRTAGHEQF
TRBV11-2 NA ASSLEGGPDTQY
TRBV6-2/TRBV6-3 NA ASSYPLGGNHNEQF
TRBV19 NA ASSISRGNSYEQY
TRBV11-3 NA ASSPPQTGVHEQF
TRBV29-1 NA SVGIYEGNSYDEQF